Presented here are 18 T cell receptor beta chains from one specimen sequenced in a study of blood T cell repertoires in COVID-19. Sequencing used immunoSEQ multiplex PCR; TCRdb keeps in-frame clones, though not all of them. Here the sample spans 200,000 to 300,000 clones, 80% to 90% being singletons. The sequenced sample was peripheral blood. Receptors originate from a man aged 50 to 59 with acute or convalescent COVID-19.

The V call is TRBV29-1, the J call TRBJ1-1; D ambiguous. V was cut by 7 bases and J by 4 bases, with 10 bases left in between. CDR3 length equals 11 residues. Per germline, CDR1 SQVTM and CDR2 ANQGSEA. The CDR3 DNA sequence: TGCAGCGGACTCGGGGTCACTGAAGCTTTCTTT. Amino acid sequence: CSGLGVTEAFF.

This clone was seen a few times. The chain links TRBV30 to TRBJ2-7, with 9 nucleotides matching TRBD1. The ends lost 0 bases at V and 11 bases at J; junction bases unmatched: 5. This CDR3 region has 12 residues. CDR1 GTSNPN and CDR2 SVGIG come from the germline V gene (reference sequence). The CDR3 coding sequence is TGTGCCTGGAGTGTAACAGGGGACAGGGAGTACTTC. This translates into CAWSVTGDREYF.

The rearrangement uses TRBV3-1 (or the pseudogene TRBV3-2) and TRBJ2-1; 11 bases align to TRBD2. After removal of 4 bases from V and 7 bases from J, the junction contained 3 bases not matched to a gene. The CDR3 sequence is 14 residues long. Germline values: CDR1 LGHDT, CDR2 YNNKEL (reference sequence). CDR3 region: CASSPLAGVNEQFF. CDR3 coding DNA: TGTGCCAGCAGCCCACTAGCGGGAGTGAATGAGCAGTTCTTC.

The chain recombines TRBV7-4 with TRBJ1-5, with a weak D call TRBD1 (6 bases). V was cut by 4 bases and J by 11 bases, with 18 bases left in between. Germline CDR1 and CDR2: SGHVT and SQSDAQ. The length of the CDR3 is 14 residues. The CDR3, as DNA: TGTGCCAGCAGCTCCACCCCCCGGGACACGTCCCAGCATTTT. This sequence encodes CASSSTPRDTSQHF.

The chain carries TRBV7-2 and TRBJ2-7, with no clear D. Germline V CDR1 and CDR2: SGHTA, FQGNSA. The CDR3 is 13 residues long. Deletions cut 1 base from V and 3 bases from J, with 7 bases between. CDR3 sequence reads: CASSLDTDYEQYF. The CDR3 nucleotides are TGTGCCAGCAGCTTAGATACAGACTACGAGCAGTACTTC.

The V gene is TRBV6-6, the J gene TRBJ2-3, with TRBD2 matching over 8 bases. CDR3 size: 18 residues. Germline V gives CDR1 MNHNY, CDR2 SVGAGI (reference sequence). V was clipped by 5 bases and J by 3 bases; unmatched bases: 16. The CDR3 loop reads CASSPATTTSAGTDTQYF. In DNA form, the CDR3 reads TGTGCCAGCAGTCCAGCCACCACGACTAGCGCAGGGACAGATACGCAGTATTTT.

The chain has TRBV19 and TRBJ2-3; D possibly corresponds to TRBD2 (6 bases). The CDR3 contains 15 residues. Deletions cut 3 bases from V and 0 bases from J, with 10 bases between. The germline gives CDR1 LNHDA, CDR2 SQIVND (reference sequence). CDR3 coding DNA: TGTGCCAGTAGTATTTTTGGGGGGAGCACAGATACGCAGTATTTT. Its translation: CASSIFGGSTDTQYF.

The gene calls are TRBV11-1 and TRBJ1-2; a weak D match, TRBD1 (5 bases). In germline, CDR1 is SGHAT, CDR2 FQDESV (reference sequence). CDR3 length: 13 amino acids. With 4 bases removed from V and 8 bases from J, the gap between germline ends came to 14 bases. CDR3 in amino acids: CASSSLGGYGYTF. The CDR3 DNA sequence: TGTGCCAGCAGCTCACTCGGGGGATACGGCTACACCTTC.

V usage is TRBV28 and J usage is TRBJ1-4, with a tentative D call TRBD1 (5 bases). V was shortened by 3 bases and J by 5 bases, with 13 bases between the two germline ends. This CDR3 has 15 residues. The germline CDR1 and CDR2 sequences are MDHEN and SYDVKM. CDR3 nucleotides: TGTGCCAGCAGTTTGCCTGGGACTGAGAATGAAAAACTGTTTTTT. Translated: CASSLPGTENEKLFF.

The chain combines TRBV9 with TRBJ1-6, with 10 bases lining up with TRBD1. V was clipped by 3 bases and J by 10 bases; unmatched bases: 7. The CDR3 length is 15 residues. The germline V gene has CDR1 SGDLS and CDR2 YYNGEE. CDR3 in DNA: TGTGCCAGCAGCGCCTCCGGGACAGGGGTCTCACCCCTCCACTTT. This translates into CASSASGTGVSPLHF.

The chain is built from TRBV18 and TRBJ1-2; 11 nucleotides agree with TRBD1. The CDR3 length is 13 residues. Germline V CDR1 and CDR2: KGHSH, LQKENI. V lost 8 bases and J lost 6; bases outside the gene matches: 5. The CDR3 loop is CASRGQGGDGYTF. The CDR3 DNA is TGTGCCAGCCGGGGACAGGGGGGCGATGGCTACACCTTC. Full variable domain (missing parts from reference TRBV18 and TRBJ1-2): NAGVMQNPRHLVRRRGQEARLRCSPMKGHSHVYWYRQLPEEGLKFMVYLQKENIIDESGMPKERFSAEFPKEGPSILRIQQVVRGDSAAYFCASRGQGGDGYTFGSGTRLTVV.

V usage is TRBV24-1 and J usage is TRBJ2-7; TRBD2 agrees at 8 bases. Losses at the gene ends were 3 bases for V and 5 bases for J; bases not matched to a gene: 8. The CDR3 is 15 residues long. Germline-derived CDR1 and CDR2 are KGHDR and SFDVKD. The chain's CDR3 is CATSDPGAGGDEQYF. The CDR3 DNA follows: TGTGCCACCAGTGATCCGGGTGCGGGAGGAGACGAGCAGTACTTC.

The gene calls are TRBV6-5 and TRBJ2-2, with D unclear. CDR3 length: 14 amino acids. The germline gives CDR1 MNHEY, CDR2 SVGAGI. Trimming took 7 bases from V and 0 from J, leaving 9 bases between them. The CDR3 loop is CASTPRANTGELFF. CDR3 coding DNA: TGTGCCAGCACCCCCCGCGCGAACACCGGGGAGCTGTTTTTT.

This chain links TRBV11-3 with TRBJ2-3; TRBD2 matches at 7 bases. The CDR3 length is 18 residues. The V segment lost 4 bases and the J segment 4 bases; nucleotides outside the gene matches: 17. CDR1 is SGHNT and CDR2 is YENEEA in the germline V gene. CDR3 amino acids: CASSSNGGRVARADTQYF. CDR3 DNA sequence: TGTGCCAGCAGCTCGAACGGCGGGAGAGTTGCCAGGGCAGATACGCAGTATTTT.

The chain combines TRBV12-3 or TRBV12-4 with TRBJ2-7; D is perhaps TRBD1 (6 bases). This CDR3 has 13 residues. The V end was cut by 3 bases, the J end by 7 bases, with 13 bases between. The DNA of the CDR3 is TGTGCCAGCAGTTTTACGCCGACAGGAGAGCAGTACTTC. It codes for CASSFTPTGEQYF.

This chain uses TRBV10-3 with TRBJ2-3, with 7 bases fitting TRBD1. This CDR3 spans 15 amino acids. Trimming took 6 bases from V and 1 from J; bases not matched to a gene: 7. Germline V CDR1 and CDR2: ENHRY, SYGVKD. Here the CDR3 reads CAISGTVDRTDTQYF. CDR3 nucleotides: TGTGCCATCAGCGGGACAGTTGACCGCACAGATACGCAGTATTTT.

The genes are TRBV19 and TRBJ2-3, with 15 nucleotides matching TRBD2. CDR3 length: 16 residues. V lost 4 bases, J lost 5 bases, and 4 bases stayed unmatched. Per the germline V gene, CDR1 is LNHDA and CDR2 is SQIVND (reference sequence). In DNA, the CDR3 is TGTGCCAGTAGTAGGACTAGCGGGGGGGCCCTAGATACGCAGTATTTT. Protein sequence: CASSRTSGGALDTQYF.

The J gene is TRBJ2-7, the V gene TRBV30, with 9 bases aligning to TRBD1. This CDR3 has 15 amino acids. V lost 1 base and J lost 6; bases outside the gene matches: 10. The germline gives CDR1 GTSNPN, CDR2 SVGIG (reference sequence). The DNA of the CDR3 is TGTGCCTGGAGTGCCCCGGGACAGGGTTTTCTCGAGCAGTACTTC. This gives the protein CAWSAPGQGFLEQYF.